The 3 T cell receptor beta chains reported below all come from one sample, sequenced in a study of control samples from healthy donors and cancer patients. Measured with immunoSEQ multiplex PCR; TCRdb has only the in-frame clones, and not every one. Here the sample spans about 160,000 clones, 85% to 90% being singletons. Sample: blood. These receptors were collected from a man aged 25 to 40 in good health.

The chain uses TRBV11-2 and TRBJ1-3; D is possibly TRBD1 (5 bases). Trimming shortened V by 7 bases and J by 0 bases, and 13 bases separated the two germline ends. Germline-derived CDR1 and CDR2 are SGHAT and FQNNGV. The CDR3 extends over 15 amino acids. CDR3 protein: CASIQDNYSGNTIYF. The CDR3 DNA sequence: TGTGCCAGCATCCAGGACAATTACTCTGGAAACACCATATATTTT.

The DNA of the CDR3 is TGTGCCAGCTCACCGGTTAGCGGGAGTTACAATGAGCAGTTCTTC. It codes for CASSPVSGSYNEQFF. The chain uses TRBV18 and TRBJ2-1, with 9 bases matching TRBD2. Losses at the gene ends were 3 bases for V and 4 bases for J; bases not matched to a gene: 4. Germline V gene sequence: CDR1 KGHSH, CDR2 LQKENI. This CDR3 has 15 residues.

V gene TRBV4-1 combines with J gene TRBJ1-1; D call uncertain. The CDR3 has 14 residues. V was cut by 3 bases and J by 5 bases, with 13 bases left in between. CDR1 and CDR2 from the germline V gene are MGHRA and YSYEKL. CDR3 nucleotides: TGCGCCAGCAGCCATGGTCAAGGAGGGACTGAAGCTTTCTTT. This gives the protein CASSHGQGGTEAFF.